One sample yielded the 17 T cell receptor beta chains listed below, sequenced in a study of siplizumab effects on memory and regulatory T cells. Produced via immunoSEQ multiplex PCR; TCRdb's table is partial and in-frame only. The sample holds around 7,400 clones, approximately 70% seen once. The sequencing input was effector memory CD8+ T cells sorted from blood. The subset denotes: unstimulated CD8+ effector memory T cells. The receptors were gathered from a human donor in good health.

The sample holds a few counts of this clone. The genes are TRBV15 and TRBJ2-2, with D possibly being TRBD1 (6 bases). Germline V gene data show CDR1 as LNHNV and CDR2 as YYDKDF (reference sequence). This CDR3 has 13 residues. Between the trimmed V and J ends, which lost 11 bases and 4 bases, there was a span of 14 bases. The CDR3 spells CASRDTGTGELFF. The CDR3 DNA reads as TGTGCCTCCCGGGACACCGGCACCGGGGAGCTGTTTTTT.

V gene TRBV6-5 combines with J gene TRBJ1-1, with D tentatively TRBD1 (5 bases). Germline lookup yields CDR1 MNHEY and CDR2 SVGAGI. Trimming cost V 6 bases and J 0 bases, with 14 bases left between them. The length of the CDR3 is 15 residues. The CDR3 sequence: CASSLMGGVNTEAFF. The CDR3, as DNA: TGTGCCAGCAGCTTAATGGGGGGAGTGAACACTGAAGCTTTCTTT.

The chain uses TRBV29-1 and TRBJ1-4; perhaps TRBD1 as D (5 bases). The V end was cut by 5 bases, the J end by 3 bases, with 10 bases between. The CDR3 is 13 residues long. Germline CDR1 is SQVTM and CDR2 is ANQGSEA. The CDR3 nucleotides are TGCAGCGTTTGGGGGGGGGCTAATGAAAAACTGTTTTTT. Protein product: CSVWGGANEKLFF.

The CDR3 protein is CSANSLYEQYF. DNA for the CDR3: TGCAGTGCTAACAGCCTCTACGAGCAGTACTTC. V and J are TRBV20-1 and TRBJ2-7; D remains ambiguous. In germline, CDR1 is DFQATT, CDR2 SNEGSKA (reference sequence). V gave up 4 bases and J gave up 3 bases, with 7 bases separating them. There are 11 residues in the CDR3.

The table lists this clone with a few counts. This chain links TRBV7-9 with TRBJ2-5; the D is unclear. Germline CDR1 and CDR2: SEHNR and FQNEAQ (reference sequence). Trimming removed 2 bases at V and 2 bases at J, with 9 bases between. The CDR3 runs 14 residues. The CDR3 reads CASSLSSRQETQYF. The DNA of the CDR3 is TGTGCCAGCAGCTTAAGTTCCAGACAAGAGACCCAGTACTTC. Combining the CDR3 with reference TRBV7-9 and TRBJ2-5 gives the whole variable domain DTGVSQNPRHKITKRGQNVTFRCDPISEHNRLYWYRQTLGQGPEFLTYFQNEAQLEKSRLLSDRFSAERPKGSFSTLEIQRTEQGDSAMYLCASSLSSRQETQYFGPGTRLLVL.

The chain joins TRBV5-6 to TRBJ1-4; D gene uncertain. The germline V and J ends were trimmed by 1 base and 16 bases, with 23 bases remaining between them. The V gene's germline CDR1 is SGHDT and CDR2 YYEEEE. CDR3 length: 15 amino acids. The CDR3 loop reads CASSLSRQRGKKEFF. The CDR3 bases are TGTGCCAGCAGCTTGTCTCGACAAAGAGGGAAAAAGGAGTTTTTT.

The CDR3 DNA is TGCAGCACTCGCGCAGGGGACGCCGGGGAGCTGTTTTTT. Amino acid sequence: CSTRAGDAGELFF. This sequence joins TRBV29-1 and TRBJ2-2, with a weak D call TRBD1 (6 bases). Germline values: CDR1 SQVTM, CDR2 ANQGSEA. This CDR3 contains 13 residues. V gave up 8 bases and J gave up 6 bases, with 16 bases separating them.

This clone has only a few counts. V is TRBV4-1 and J is TRBJ2-3, with a possible D match to TRBD1 (5 bases). The germline gives CDR1 MGHRA, CDR2 YSYEKL. The V end was cut by 0 bases, the J end by 1 base, with 11 bases between. CDR3 length: 16 residues. CDR3 loop: CASSQDLPRGTDTQYF. CDR3 DNA sequence: TGCGCCAGCAGCCAAGATCTCCCCAGGGGCACAGATACGCAGTATTTT.

V gene TRBV7-3 combines with J gene TRBJ2-7, with a tentative D call TRBD2 (6 bases). The V gene's germline CDR1 is SGHTA and CDR2 FQGTGA. This CDR3 comprises 14 residues. The germline V and J ends were trimmed by 6 bases and 5 bases, with 17 bases remaining between them. CDR3 nucleotide sequence: TGTGCCAGCAGTCCCCTGGGGGGAGTAAACGAGCAGTACTTC. Translating it yields CASSPLGGVNEQYF.

J is TRBJ2-5 and V is TRBV30; D may correspond to TRBD1 or TRBD2 (6 bases each). Germline V gene sequence: CDR1 GTSNPN, CDR2 SVGIG (reference sequence). V was pared by 0 bases and J by 4 bases, with 15 bases between. This CDR3 has 15 amino acids. The CDR3 loop is CAWSVSFGGVETQYF. For the CDR3, the DNA is TGTGCCTGGAGTGTATCATTCGGGGGCGTAGAGACCCAGTACTTC.

This sequence joins TRBV10-3 and TRBJ2-2, with D possibly TRBD1 on 5 matching bases. V lost 3 bases, J lost 3 bases, and 5 bases lay in between. The CDR3 sequence is 13 residues long. Germline-derived CDR1 and CDR2 are ENHRY and SYGVKD. The CDR3, as DNA: TGTGCCATCAGTGACAGGGACACCGGGGAGCTGTTTTTT. Its translation is CAISDRDTGELFF.

J is TRBJ2-7 and V is TRBV6-5; 14 bases are shared with TRBD2. This CDR3 is built from 16 residues. The J segment lost 1 base and the V segment lost 4 bases, leaving 3 bases of the junction unmatched. Germline CDR1 reads MNHEY; CDR2 reads SVGAGI. The CDR3 loop reads CASSSRLAGGSYEQYF. For the CDR3, the DNA is TGTGCCAGCAGTTCCAGACTAGCGGGAGGGTCCTACGAGCAGTACTTC.

V is TRBV2 and J is TRBJ2-3; perhaps TRBD2 as D (5 bases). The V and J ends lost 0 bases and 0 bases respectively, with 10 bases between them. CDR1 SNHLY and CDR2 FYNNEI come from the germline V gene. The CDR3 totals 16 residues. This chain's CDR3 is CASSEAGGISTDTQYF. The CDR3 DNA is TGTGCCAGCAGTGAAGCCGGAGGTATAAGCACAGATACGCAGTATTTT.

By share, this clone ranks as medium-sized. The rearrangement uses TRBV29-1 and TRBJ2-7; 10 bases align to TRBD1. Germline V gives CDR1 SQVTM, CDR2 ANQGSEA. The CDR3 spans 15 residues. Trimming took 1 base from V and 5 from J; bases not matched to a gene: 8. CDR3 bases: TGCAGCGTTGAAGGGGGGACAGGGGTTGCCCACGAGCAGTACTTC. Protein: CSVEGGTGVAHEQYF.

Comment on this clone: This specimen includes other DNA sequences encoding the same CDR3. The rearrangement joins TRBV29-1 to TRBJ2-1; TRBD1 aligns across 8 bases. Germline trimming cut 6 bases from V and 0 bases from J; bases unmatched to any gene: 1. The V gene's germline CDR1 is SQVTM and CDR2 ANQGSEA. The CDR3 runs to 13 residues. The CDR3 coding sequence is TGCAGCGTAGGACAGGGCTCCTACAATGAGCAGTTCTTC. Translation gives CSVGQGSYNEQFF.

This chain connects TRBV10-2 to TRBJ2-7; possible D gene TRBD2, 5 bases. This CDR3 region has 12 residues. Trimming removed 6 bases at V and 6 bases at J, with 12 bases between. Germline values: CDR1 WSHSY, CDR2 SAAADI. CDR3: CASSPTSSEQYF. The CDR3 region has the DNA TGCGCCAGCAGCCCTACTAGTTCCGAGCAGTACTTC.

The chain carries TRBV25-1 and TRBJ2-2; D not resolved. V was trimmed by 2 bases and J by 6 bases, leaving 10 bases between them. Germline-derived CDR1 and CDR2 are MGHDK and SYGVNS. This CDR3 has 14 amino acids. The CDR3 here is CASSEPQAAGELFF. The CDR3 DNA reads as TGTGCCAGCAGTGAACCCCAGGCAGCCGGGGAGCTGTTTTTT.